Listed below are T cell receptor beta chains from one sample, sequenced in a study of OX40 agonist ivuxolimab in advanced cancers. Libraries were prepared by immunoSEQ multiplex PCR; TCRdb keeps only in-frame clonotypes and omits some of them. The sample lists 95,000 to 100,000 clones, roughly 88% occurring once. The sequencing here drew on CD4+ or CD8+ T cells sorted from blood, taken in a trial of the OX40 agonist ivuxolimab. Receptors were obtained from an adult with an advanced solid tumor such as melanoma, head and neck, liver or kidney cancer. Each CDR3 is given with its conserved first and last residue. Fields, in order: clone size, D gene, V gene, J gene, CDR3 protein, CDR3 DNA. The D gene is left open where the match is weak. Where a row states a size, it is once, few, many or the class of an expanded clone; other rows omit it.

>NA|TRBD1|TRBV11-3|TRBJ1-2
CASSDEKDRERDGYTF
TGTGCCAGCAGCGATGAAAAAGACAGGGAACGGGATGGCTACACCTTC
>few|NA|TRBV27|TRBJ1-2
CASIIYGYTF
TGTGCCAGCATTATTTATGGCTACACCTTC
>NA|NA|TRBV11-3|TRBJ1-4
CASSFGGGTNEKLFF
TGTGCCAGCAGCTTTGGGGGGGGAACTAATGAAAAACTGTTTTTT
>NA|TRBD2|TRBV7-9|TRBJ2-3
CASSPLWSGRAFPQYF
TGTGCCAGCAGCCCCTTGTGGAGCGGGAGGGCCTTTCCGCAGTATTTT
>NA|TRBD1|TRBV19|TRBJ1-4
CASSPGQGREKLFF
TGTGCCAGTAGCCCGGGACAGGGCCGGGAAAAACTGTTTTTT
>NA|NA|TRBV7-8|TRBJ2-7
CASSTPRGSYEQYF
TGTGCCAGCAGCACCCCCAGGGGCTCCTACGAGCAGTACTTC
>NA|NA|TRBV1|TRBJ2-2
CTSSHQRTNTGELFF
TGCACCAGCAGCCATCAACGAACGAACACCGGGGAGCTGTTTTTT
>NA|TRBD1|TRBV5-1|TRBJ1-3
CASSLAGGQNTIYF
TGCGCCAGCAGCTTGGCAGGGGGCCAAAACACCATATATTTT
>NA|TRBD1|TRBV10-3|TRBJ2-2
CAISDPGTGATGELFF
TGTGCCATCAGTGACCCCGGGACAGGGGCAACCGGGGAGCTGTTTTTT
>NA|TRBD2|TRBV7-9|TRBJ2-5
CASRGGTSGSGETQYF
TGTGCCAGCAGAGGGGGGACTAGCGGGAGTGGAGAGACCCAGTACTTC
>NA|NA|TRBV28|TRBJ1-2
CASSSWDGNYGYTF
TGTGCCAGCAGTTCGTGGGACGGGAACTATGGCTACACCTTC
>NA|TRBD1|TRBV19|TRBJ1-1
CASSMGPDRGSAEAFF
TGTGCCAGTAGTATGGGCCCCGACAGGGGTAGTGCTGAAGCTTTCTTT
>NA|TRBD1|TRBV30|TRBJ1-2
CAWRALGGQNYGYTF
TGTGCCTGGAGGGCCCTAGGGGGACAGAACTATGGCTACACCTTC
>once|TRBD1|TRBV7-9|TRBJ1-6
CASSYGTVGNNSPLHF
TGTGCCAGCAGTTACGGGACAGTGGGAAATAATTCACCCCTCCACTTT
>NA|NA|TRBV23-1|TRBJ1-2
CASSQWGADVGYTF
TGCGCCAGCAGTCAATGGGGCGCCGACGTTGGCTACACCTTC
>NA|TRBD2|TRBV2|TRBJ2-4
CASRALAGGAKNIQYF
TGTGCCAGCAGAGCTCTAGCGGGAGGGGCCAAAAACATTCAGTACTTC
>NA|TRBD1|TRBV7-6|TRBJ1-2
CASSRTGREGYTF
TGTGCCAGCAGCCGGACAGGGAGGGAAGGCTACACCTTC
>NA|TRBD1|TRBV29-1|TRBJ1-5
CSVGQGWDQPQHF
TGCAGCGTTGGACAGGGTTGGGATCAGCCCCAGCATTTT
>NA|TRBD1|TRBV11-2|TRBJ2-5
CASSWGPTGGAETQYF
TGTGCCAGCAGCTGGGGGCCGACAGGGGGCGCGGAGACCCAGTACTTC
>NA|NA|TRBV12-2|TRBJ1-2
CASRFCSGQGCNGYTF
TGTGCAAGTCGCTTCTGCTCCGGACAGGGGTGTAATGGCTACACCTTC
>NA|NA|TRBV27|TRBJ2-3
CASSFSLGYFADTQYF
TGTGCCAGCAGTTTTTCCCTCGGCTACTTTGCAGATACGCAGTATTTT
>NA|NA|TRBV18|TRBJ1-5
CASSLPGGHNQPQHF
TGTGCCAGCTCACTCCCAGGAGGACACAATCAGCCCCAGCATTTT
>NA|TRBD2|TRBV9|TRBJ2-1
CASSVGDGRANEQFF
TGTGCCAGCAGCGTAGGGGACGGGAGGGCGAATGAGCAGTTCTTC
>once|NA|TRBV19|TRBJ2-3
CASSLRTADTQYF
TGTGCCAGTAGCCTCAGGACTGCAGATACGCAGTATTTT
>NA|NA|TRBV7-8|TRBJ2-7
CASSLAFAVYEQYF
TGTGCCAGCAGCTTGGCGTTCGCAGTCTACGAGCAGTACTTC
>NA|NA|TRBV18|TRBJ2-1
CASSQRSHLGTSYNEQFF
TGTGCCAGCTCACAGCGTTCCCACCTAGGAACGTCCTACAATGAGCAGTTCTTC
>NA|NA|TRBV5-1|TRBJ1-2
CASSLNGEDYGYTF
TGCGCCAGCAGCTTGAACGGGGAGGACTATGGCTACACCTTC
>NA|TRBD1|TRBV7-2|TRBJ1-4
CASSLNPQGGTEKLFF
TGTGCCAGCAGCTTAAACCCCCAGGGGGGTACTGAAAAACTGTTTTTT
>NA|NA|TRBV5-4|TRBJ2-2
CASSSTGELFF
TGTGCCAGCAGCTCCACCGGGGAGCTGTTTTTT
>NA|NA|TRBV25-1|TRBJ2-1
CASSLSGASYNEQFF
TGTGCCAGCAGCCTCTCTGGAGCCTCCTACAATGAGCAGTTCTTC
>NA|TRBD1|TRBV5-1|TRBJ1-2
CASSLVDRASGYTF
TGCGCCAGCAGCTTGGTGGACAGGGCATCTGGCTACACCTTC
>NA|TRBD2|TRBV7-9|TRBJ2-5
CASSPGALAGVETQYF
TGTGCCAGCAGCCCTGGGGCGTTAGCGGGAGTAGAGACCCAGTACTTC
>NA|NA|TRBV5-1|TRBJ1-2
CASSVTRDTNYGYTF
TGCGCCAGCAGCGTAACACGGGACACTAACTATGGCTACACCTTC
>NA|NA|TRBV14|TRBJ2-7
CASSPPGAGVSYEQYF
TGTGCCAGCAGCCCACCGGGAGCGGGTGTCTCCTACGAGCAGTACTTC
>NA|NA|TRBV7-8|TRBJ2-7
CASSMRLGVTYEQYF
TGTGCCAGCAGCATGCGACTGGGCGTTACCTACGAGCAGTACTTC
>NA|NA|TRBV6-6|TRBJ2-3
CAGRRRGMSTDTQYF
TGTGCCGGCAGGAGAAGGGGCATGAGCACAGATACGCAGTATTTT
>NA|NA|TRBV16|TRBJ1-1
CASSLTRNTEAFF
TGTGCCAGCAGCCTAACAAGGAACACTGAAGCTTTCTTT
>once|TRBD2|TRBV4-1|TRBJ2-4
CASSGRALAVSPGAKNIQYF
TGCGCCAGCAGCGGAAGAGCACTAGCGGTTTCTCCTGGGGCCAAAAACATTCAGTACTTC
>few|TRBD1|TRBV7-9|TRBJ2-1
CASSLQGAGYNEQFF
TGTGCCAGCAGCTTACAGGGGGCAGGCTACAATGAGCAGTTCTTC
>once|NA|TRBV4-3|TRBJ1-2
CASSHSVGPNYGYTF
TGCGCCAGCAGCCACTCCGTCGGCCCTAACTATGGCTACACCTTC
>NA|NA|TRBV7-3|TRBJ1-1
CASKRGRDTEAFF
TGTGCCAGCAAAAGGGGTCGGGACACTGAAGCTTTCTTT
>NA|TRBD2|TRBV7-2|TRBJ2-3
CASGAGVPPDTQYF
TGTGCCAGCGGGGCGGGGGTGCCGCCAGATACGCAGTATTTT
>NA|TRBD1|TRBV28|TRBJ1-5
CASSLEGAGNQPQHF
TGTGCCAGCAGTTTAGAGGGGGCGGGCAATCAGCCCCAGCATTTT
>few|NA|TRBV2|TRBJ2-7
CASNTRRSEQYF
TGTGCCAGCAACACTAGAAGATCCGAGCAGTACTTC
>NA|NA|TRBV11-3|TRBJ2-1
CASSLWGERGSSYNEQFF
TGTGCCAGCAGCTTATGGGGAGAACGGGGGAGCTCCTACAATGAGCAGTTCTTC
>NA|NA|TRBV4-2|TRBJ2-5
CASSQETGVLKTQYF
TGTGCCAGCAGCCAAGAAACGGGGGTTCTCAAGACCCAGTACTTC
>NA|TRBD2|TRBV5-6|TRBJ2-7
CASSSPLGLAGKAYYEQYF
TGTGCCAGCAGCTCACCACTGGGACTAGCGGGAAAGGCGTACTACGAGCAGTACTTC